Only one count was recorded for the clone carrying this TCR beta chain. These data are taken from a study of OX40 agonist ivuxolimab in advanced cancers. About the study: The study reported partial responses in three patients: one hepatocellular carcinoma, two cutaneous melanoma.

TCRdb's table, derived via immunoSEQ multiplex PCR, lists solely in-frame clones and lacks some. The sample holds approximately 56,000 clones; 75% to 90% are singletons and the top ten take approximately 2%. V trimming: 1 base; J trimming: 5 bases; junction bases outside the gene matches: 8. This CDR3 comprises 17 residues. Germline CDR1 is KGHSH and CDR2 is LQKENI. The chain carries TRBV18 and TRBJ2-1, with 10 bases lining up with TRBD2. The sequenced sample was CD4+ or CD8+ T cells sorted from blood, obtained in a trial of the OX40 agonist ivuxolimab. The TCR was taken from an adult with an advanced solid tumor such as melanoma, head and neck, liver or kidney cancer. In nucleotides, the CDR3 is TGTGCCAGCTCACCACGCCCGGGACTAGCGCTCCACAATGAGCAGTTCTTC. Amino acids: CASSPRPGLALHNEQFF. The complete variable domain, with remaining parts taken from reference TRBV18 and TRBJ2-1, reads NAGVMQNPRHLVRRRGQEARLRCSPMKGHSHVYWYRQLPEEGLKFMVYLQKENIIDESGMPKERFSAEFPKEGPSILRIQQVVRGDSAAYFCASSPRPGLALHNEQFFGPGTRLTVL.